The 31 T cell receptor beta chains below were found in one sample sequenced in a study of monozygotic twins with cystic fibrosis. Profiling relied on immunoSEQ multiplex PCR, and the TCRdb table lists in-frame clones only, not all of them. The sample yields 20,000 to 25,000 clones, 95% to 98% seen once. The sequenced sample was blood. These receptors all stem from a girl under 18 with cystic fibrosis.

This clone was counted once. The CDR3 DNA follows: TGTGCCAGCAGCTTAGATCTTCTGGGGGCAAAGGGCTACACCTTC. It yields the protein CASSLDLLGAKGYTF. The chain links TRBV7-9 to TRBJ1-2; TRBD1 might be the D (6 bases). Trimming cost V 1 base and J 8 bases, with 17 bases left between them. The CDR3 loop spans 15 amino acids. In germline, CDR1 is SEHNR, CDR2 FQNEAQ (reference sequence).

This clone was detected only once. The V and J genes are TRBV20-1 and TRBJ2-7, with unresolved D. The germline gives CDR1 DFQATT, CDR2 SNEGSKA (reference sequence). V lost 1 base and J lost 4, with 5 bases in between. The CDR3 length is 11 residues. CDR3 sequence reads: CSARGRYEQYV. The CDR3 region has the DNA TGCAGTGCTAGAGGCCGATACGAGCAGTACGTC.

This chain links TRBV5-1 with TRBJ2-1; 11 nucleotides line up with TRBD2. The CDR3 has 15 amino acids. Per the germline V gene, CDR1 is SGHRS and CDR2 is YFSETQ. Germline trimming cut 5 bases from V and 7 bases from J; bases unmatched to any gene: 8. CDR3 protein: CASSGVAGGPNEQFF. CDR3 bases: TGCGCCAGCAGTGGAGTAGCGGGAGGGCCGAATGAGCAGTTCTTC.

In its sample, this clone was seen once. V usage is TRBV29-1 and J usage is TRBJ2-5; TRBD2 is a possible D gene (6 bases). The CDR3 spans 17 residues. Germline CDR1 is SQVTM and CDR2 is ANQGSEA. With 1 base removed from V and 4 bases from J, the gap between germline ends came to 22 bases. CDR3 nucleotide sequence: TGCAGCGTTGAAGGGGGTGAAAAACTAGCCCTGCGAGAGACCCAGTACTTC. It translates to CSVEGGEKLALRETQYF.

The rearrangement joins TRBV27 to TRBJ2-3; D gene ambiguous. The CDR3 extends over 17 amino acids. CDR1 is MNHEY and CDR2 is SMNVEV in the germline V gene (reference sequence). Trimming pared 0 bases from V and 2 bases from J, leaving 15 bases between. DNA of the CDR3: TGTGCCAGCAGTTTATCCGGGTGGCACAGTCCCACAGATACGCAGTATTTT. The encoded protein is CASSLSGWHSPTDTQYF.

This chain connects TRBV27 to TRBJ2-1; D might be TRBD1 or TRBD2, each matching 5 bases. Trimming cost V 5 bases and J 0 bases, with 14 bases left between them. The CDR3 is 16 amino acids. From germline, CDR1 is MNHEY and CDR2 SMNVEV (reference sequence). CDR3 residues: CASSGTGLSSYNEQFF. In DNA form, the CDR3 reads TGTGCCAGCAGTGGGACCGGACTGAGCTCCTACAATGAGCAGTTCTTC.

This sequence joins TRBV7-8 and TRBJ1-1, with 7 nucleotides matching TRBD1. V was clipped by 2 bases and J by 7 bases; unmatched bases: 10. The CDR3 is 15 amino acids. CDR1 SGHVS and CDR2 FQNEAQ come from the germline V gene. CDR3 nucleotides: TGTGCCAGCAGCTTAACCTACAGGGGACCCGATGAAGCTTTCTTT. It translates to CASSLTYRGPDEAFF.

In DNA, the CDR3 is TGTGCCAGCAGCTTACAGGGAGATCGTCGGTACGAGCAGTACTTC. This codes for CASSLQGDRRYEQYF. This rearrangement joins TRBV5-8 to TRBJ2-7; a weak D match, TRBD1 (6 bases). The germline gives CDR1 SGHTS, CDR2 YDEGEE. This CDR3 contains 15 residues. Trimming stripped 2 bases from V and 4 bases from J, with 16 bases between.

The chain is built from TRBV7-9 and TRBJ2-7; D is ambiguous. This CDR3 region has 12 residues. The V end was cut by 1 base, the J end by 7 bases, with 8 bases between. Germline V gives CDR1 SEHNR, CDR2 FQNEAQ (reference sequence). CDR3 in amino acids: CASSLDGWEQYV. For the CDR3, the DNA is TGTGCCAGCAGCTTAGATGGCTGGGAGCAGTACGTC.

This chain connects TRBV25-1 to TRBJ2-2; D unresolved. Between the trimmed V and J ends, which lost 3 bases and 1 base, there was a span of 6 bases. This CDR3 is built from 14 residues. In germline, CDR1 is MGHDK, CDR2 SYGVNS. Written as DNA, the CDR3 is TGTGCCAGCAGTGAGACATTGAACACCGGGGAGCTGTTTTTT. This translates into CASSETLNTGELFF.

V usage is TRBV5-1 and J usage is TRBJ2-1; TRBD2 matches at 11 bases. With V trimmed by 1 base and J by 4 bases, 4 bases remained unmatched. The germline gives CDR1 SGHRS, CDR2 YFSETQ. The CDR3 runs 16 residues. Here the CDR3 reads CASSLTASGGYNEQFF. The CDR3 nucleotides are TGCGCCAGCAGCTTGACAGCTAGCGGGGGGTACAATGAGCAGTTCTTC.

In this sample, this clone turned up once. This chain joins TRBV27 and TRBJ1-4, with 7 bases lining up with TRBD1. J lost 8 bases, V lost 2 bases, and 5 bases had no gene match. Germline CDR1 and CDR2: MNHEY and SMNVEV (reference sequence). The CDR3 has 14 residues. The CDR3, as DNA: TGTGCCAGCAGTTTAGTGGGGGACAGAGAAAAACTGTTTTTT. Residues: CASSLVGDREKLFF.

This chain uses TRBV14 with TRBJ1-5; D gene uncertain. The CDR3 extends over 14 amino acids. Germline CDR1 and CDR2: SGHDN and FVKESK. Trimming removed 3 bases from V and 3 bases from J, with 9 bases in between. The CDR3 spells CASSQDGYNQPQHF. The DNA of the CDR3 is TGTGCCAGCAGCCAGGACGGTTACAATCAGCCCCAGCATTTT. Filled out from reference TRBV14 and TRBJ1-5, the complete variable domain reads EAGVTQFPSHSVIEKGQTVTLRCDPISGHDNLYWYRRVMGKEIKFLLHFVKESKQDESGMPNNRFLAERTGGTYSTLKVQPAELEDSGVYFCASSQDGYNQPQHFGDGTRLSIL.

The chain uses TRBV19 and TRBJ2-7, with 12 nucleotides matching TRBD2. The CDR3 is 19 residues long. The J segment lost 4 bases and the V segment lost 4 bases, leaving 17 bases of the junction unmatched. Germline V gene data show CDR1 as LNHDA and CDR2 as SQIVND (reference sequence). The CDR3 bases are TGTGCCAGTAGTAAGGGTCGAGGTCGGACTAGCGGGGTGGGGTACGAGCAGTACGTC. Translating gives CASSKGRGRTSGVGYEQYV.

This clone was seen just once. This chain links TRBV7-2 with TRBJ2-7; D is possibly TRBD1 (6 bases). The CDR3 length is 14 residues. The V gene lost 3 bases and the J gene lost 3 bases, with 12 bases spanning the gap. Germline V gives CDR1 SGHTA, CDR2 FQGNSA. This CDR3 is CASSFFIGGYEQYF. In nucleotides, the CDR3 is TGTGCCAGCAGCTTCTTCATAGGGGGCTACGAGCAGTACTTC.

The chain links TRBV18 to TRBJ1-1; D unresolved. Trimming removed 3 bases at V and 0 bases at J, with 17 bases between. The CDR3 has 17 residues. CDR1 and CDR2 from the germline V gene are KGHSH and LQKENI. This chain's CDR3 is CASSPVFRSGLNTEAFF. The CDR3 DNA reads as TGTGCCAGCTCACCGGTGTTTAGATCCGGCTTGAACACTGAAGCTTTCTTT.

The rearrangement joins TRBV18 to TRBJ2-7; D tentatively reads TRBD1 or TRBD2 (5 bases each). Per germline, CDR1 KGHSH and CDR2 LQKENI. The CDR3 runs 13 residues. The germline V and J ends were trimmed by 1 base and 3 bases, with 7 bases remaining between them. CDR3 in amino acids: CASSPRDGYEQYF. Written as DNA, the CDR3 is TGTGCCAGCTCACCACGGGACGGCTACGAGCAGTACTTC.

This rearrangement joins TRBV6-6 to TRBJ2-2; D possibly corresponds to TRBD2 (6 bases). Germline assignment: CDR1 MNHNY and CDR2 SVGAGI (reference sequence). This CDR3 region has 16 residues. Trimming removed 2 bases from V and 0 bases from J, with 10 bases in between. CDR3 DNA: TGTGCCAGCAGTTACACGGCTAGCGCGAACACCGGGGAGCTGTTTTTT. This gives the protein CASSYTASANTGELFF.

The DNA of the CDR3 is TGTGCCAGCAAACCCAACTTGAACACTGAAGCTTTCTTT. Translated: CASKPNLNTEAFF. The chain links TRBV7-2 to TRBJ1-1; D uncertain. CDR3 length: 13 residues. Germline V gives CDR1 SGHTA, CDR2 FQGNSA. V was trimmed by 7 bases and J by 0 bases, leaving 9 bases between them.

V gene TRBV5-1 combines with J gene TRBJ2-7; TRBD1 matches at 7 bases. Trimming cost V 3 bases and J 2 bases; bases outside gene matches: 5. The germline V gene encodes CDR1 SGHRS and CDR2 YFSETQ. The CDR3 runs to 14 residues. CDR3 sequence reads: CASSYRDSTYEQYV. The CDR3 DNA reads TGCGCCAGCAGCTACCGGGACAGTACCTACGAGCAGTACGTC.

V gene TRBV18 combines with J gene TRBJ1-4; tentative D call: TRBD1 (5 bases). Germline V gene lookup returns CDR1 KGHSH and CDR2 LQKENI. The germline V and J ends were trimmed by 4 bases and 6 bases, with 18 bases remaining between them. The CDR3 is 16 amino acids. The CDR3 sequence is CASSLGGALLDEKLFF. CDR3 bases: TGTGCCAGCTCACTCGGCGGGGCCCTCCTAGATGAAAAACTGTTTTTT.

CDR3 coding DNA: TGCGCCAGCAGTGAGTCCTCAGTCGGCGGGGAGCTGTTTTTT. This translates into CASSESSVGGELFF. V is TRBV10-2 and J is TRBJ2-2, with D unclear. Trimming shortened V by 0 bases and J by 7 bases, and 9 bases separated the two germline ends. Germline assignment: CDR1 WSHSY and CDR2 SAAADI. This CDR3 spans 14 amino acids.

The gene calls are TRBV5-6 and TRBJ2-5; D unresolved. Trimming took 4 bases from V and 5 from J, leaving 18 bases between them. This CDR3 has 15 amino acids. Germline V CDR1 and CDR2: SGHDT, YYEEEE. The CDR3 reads CASSPRARGWETQYF. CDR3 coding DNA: TGTGCCAGCAGCCCAAGGGCGCGAGGTTGGGAGACCCAGTACTTC.

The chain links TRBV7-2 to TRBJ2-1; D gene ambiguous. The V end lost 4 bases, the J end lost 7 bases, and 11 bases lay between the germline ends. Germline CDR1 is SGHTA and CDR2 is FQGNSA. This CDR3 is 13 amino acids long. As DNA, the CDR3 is TGTGCCAGCAGCTATTATATGGGGAATGAGCAGTTCTTC. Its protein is CASSYYMGNEQFF.

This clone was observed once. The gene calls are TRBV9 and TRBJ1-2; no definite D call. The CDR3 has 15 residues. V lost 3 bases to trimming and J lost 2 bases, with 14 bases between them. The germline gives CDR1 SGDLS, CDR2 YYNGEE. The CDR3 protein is CASSAGPKVNYGYTF. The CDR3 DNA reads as TGTGCCAGCAGCGCTGGACCGAAAGTAAACTATGGCTACACCTTC.

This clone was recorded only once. Here the CDR3 reads CASSLETLAGGGYNEQFF. The CDR3 DNA reads TGCGCCAGCAGCTTGGAAACATTAGCGGGAGGGGGGTACAATGAGCAGTTCTTC. The genes are TRBV5-1 and TRBJ2-1; TRBD2 matches at 11 bases. This CDR3 is built from 18 residues. V lost 0 bases, J lost 4 bases, and 9 bases stayed unmatched. The germline V gene encodes CDR1 SGHRS and CDR2 YFSETQ.

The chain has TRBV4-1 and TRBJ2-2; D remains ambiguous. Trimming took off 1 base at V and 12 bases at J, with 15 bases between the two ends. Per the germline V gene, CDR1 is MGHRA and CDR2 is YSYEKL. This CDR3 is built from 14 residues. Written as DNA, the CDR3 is TGCGCCAGCAGCCAAGGCCGAAATTCAAGGCAGCTGTTTTTT. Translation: CASSQGRNSRQLFF.

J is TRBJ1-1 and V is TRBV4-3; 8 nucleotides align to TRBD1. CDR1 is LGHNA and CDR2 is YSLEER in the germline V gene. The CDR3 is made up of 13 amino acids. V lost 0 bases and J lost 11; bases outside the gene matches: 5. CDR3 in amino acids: CASSQDQGARAFF. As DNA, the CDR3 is TGCGCCAGCAGCCAAGATCAGGGGGCGCGTGCTTTCTTT.

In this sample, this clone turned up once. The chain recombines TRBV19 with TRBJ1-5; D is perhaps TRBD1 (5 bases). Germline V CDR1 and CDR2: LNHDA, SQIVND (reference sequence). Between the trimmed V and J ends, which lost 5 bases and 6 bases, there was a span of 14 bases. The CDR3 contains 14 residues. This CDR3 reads CASSWAGWAQPQHF. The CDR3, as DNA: TGTGCCAGTAGTTGGGCAGGGTGGGCTCAGCCCCAGCATTTT.

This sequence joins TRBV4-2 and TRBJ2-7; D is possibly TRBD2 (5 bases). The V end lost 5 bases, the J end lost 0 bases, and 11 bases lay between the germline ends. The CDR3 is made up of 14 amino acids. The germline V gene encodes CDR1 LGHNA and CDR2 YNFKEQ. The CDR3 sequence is CASSMGASSYEQYF. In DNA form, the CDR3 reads TGTGCCAGCAGCATGGGAGCGAGCTCCTACGAGCAGTACTTC.

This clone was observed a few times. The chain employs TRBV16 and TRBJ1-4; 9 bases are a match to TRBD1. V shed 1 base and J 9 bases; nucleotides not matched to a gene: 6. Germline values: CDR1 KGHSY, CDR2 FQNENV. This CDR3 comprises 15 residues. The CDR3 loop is CASSQWRTGVQKLFF. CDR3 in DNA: TGTGCCAGCAGCCAATGGCGGACAGGGGTACAAAAACTGTTTTTT.